The 6 T cell receptor beta chains below all came from one sample that was sequenced in a study of T-cell memory formation after mild COVID-19. MiXCR, applied by TCRdb to the 5' RACE reads, yields one record per CDR3 protein. The sample lists 100,000 to 140,000 distinct CDR3 sequences, 13% to 15% occurring once. The material sequenced was PBMCs or a T cell subset sorted from them (not recorded which). Receptors were obtained from a man younger than 35 who had mild COVID-19 (a few samples of this study predate the infection). Cell type and time point are not known.

The V and J genes are TRBV7-9 and TRBJ2-5; 7 nucleotides line up with TRBD1. The germline gives CDR1 SEHNR, CDR2 FQNEAQ (reference sequence). The CDR3 is 14 residues long. V was pared by 1 base and J by 5 bases, with 4 bases of the junction left unmatched. The CDR3 region is CASSLERGQETQYF. As DNA, the CDR3 is TGTGCCAGCAGCTTAGAAAGGGGGCAGGAGACCCAGTACTTC. Variable domain in full (rest from reference TRBV7-9 and TRBJ2-5): DTGVSQNPRHKITKRGQNVTFRCDPISEHNRLYWYRQTLGQGPEFLTYFQNEAQLEKSRLLSDRFSAERPKGSFSTLEIQRTEQGDSAMYLCASSLERGQETQYFGPGTRLLVL.

The V call is TRBV7-9, the J call TRBJ2-1, with D perhaps matching TRBD1 (5 bases). The CDR3 extends over 16 amino acids. Trimming removed 3 bases at V and 0 bases at J, with 12 bases between. Germline V gene sequence: CDR1 SEHNR, CDR2 FQNEAQ (reference sequence). The CDR3 DNA sequence: TGTGCCAGCAGCTTGGGGCGCGCGAGCTCCTACAATGAGCAGTTCTTC. Encoded protein: CASSLGRASSYNEQFF.

This clonotype occurred a few times. The CDR3 protein is CASSTTDYEQYV. The CDR3 nucleotides are TGTGCCAGCAGCACCACAGATTACGAGCAGTACGTC. V gene TRBV6-6 combines with J gene TRBJ2-7; no reliable D call. This CDR3 comprises 12 residues. CDR1 is MNHNY, CDR2 SVGAGI, per germline (reference sequence). Trimming pared 6 bases from V and 4 bases from J, leaving 10 bases between.

J is TRBJ2-3 and V is TRBV5-5, with D hard to call. V lost 1 base, J lost 2 bases, and 17 bases lay in between. Germline assignment: CDR1 SGHKS and CDR2 YYEKEE (reference sequence). This CDR3 is 17 amino acids long. CDR3 sequence: CASSLSDRVTSTDTQYF. The CDR3 coding sequence is TGTGCCAGCAGCTTGTCTGACCGGGTCACCTCCACAGATACGCAGTATTTT.

This clonotype was counted a few times. The chain links TRBV6-5 to TRBJ1-4; D is unclear. CDR3 length equals 13 residues. The germline V and J ends were trimmed by 0 bases and 11 bases, with 10 bases remaining between them. The germline V gene encodes CDR1 MNHEY and CDR2 SVGAGI. CDR3 sequence reads: CASSYSTAGKLFF. The CDR3 DNA is TGTGCCAGCAGTTACTCGACGGCGGGGAAACTGTTTTTT.

This chain uses TRBV11-2 with TRBJ2-3, with D perhaps TRBD2 (7 bases). Germline V gene sequence: CDR1 SGHAT, CDR2 FQNNGV. This CDR3 has 14 amino acids. V lost 6 bases and J 4 bases, leaving 14 bases between the germline ends. The CDR3 nucleotides are TGTGCCAGCAGGGGGGGGCTAACTCCAGATACGCAGTATTTT. This translates into CASRGGLTPDTQYF.